These T cell receptor beta chains were read from a single sample in a study of OX40 agonist ivuxolimab in advanced cancers. Some clones are missing from TCRdb's copy, which holds only in-frame ones; the method was immunoSEQ multiplex PCR. The sample yields around 62,000 clones, 70% to 90% seen once. This specimen consisted of CD4+ or CD8+ T cells sorted from blood, obtained in a trial of the OX40 agonist ivuxolimab. All receptors come from an adult with an advanced solid tumor such as melanoma, head and neck, liver or kidney cancer. CDR3s include the opening cysteine and the closing phenylalanine or tryptophan. Each record gives: J gene, D gene, V gene, clone size, CDR3 protein, CDR3 DNA. D genes are given only for firm matches. Not all rows give a size; the values are once, few, many and, for expanded clones, a class.

TRBJ1-4 TRBD1 TRBV6-6 - CASSTGAGEKLFF TGTGCCAGCAGTACAGGGGCGGGTGAAAAACTGTTTTTT
TRBJ2-3 - TRBV19 - CASRARGTDTQYF TGTGCCAGTAGGGCCAGGGGCACAGATACGCAGTATTTT
TRBJ1-1 - TRBV9 - CASSVDPVNTEAFF TGTGCCAGCAGCGTAGATCCGGTGAACACTGAAGCTTTCTTT
TRBJ1-1 - TRBV5-5 - CASSLPQGAAFF TGTGCCAGCAGCCTCCCACAGGGCGCGGCTTTCTTT
TRBJ1-4 - TRBV5-5 - CASSPTPIRDEKLFF TGTGCCAGCAGCCCGACACCAATCAGGGATGAAAAACTGTTTTTT
TRBJ1-2 TRBD1 TRBV5-4 - CASRDLRDRNYYGYTF TGTGCCAGCAGGGACCTCCGGGACAGAAATTACTATGGCTACACCTTC
TRBJ1-2 TRBD1 TRBV5-6 - CASSPDRANYGYTF TGTGCCAGCAGCCCGGACAGGGCTAACTATGGCTACACCTTC
TRBJ1-5 - TRBV29-1 - CSATTGTYSNQPQHF TGCAGCGCAACGACAGGCACTTATAGCAATCAGCCCCAGCATTTT
TRBJ2-1 - TRBV5-6 - CASSLERIGQFF TGTGCCAGCAGTTTAGAGCGGATAGGGCAGTTCTTC
TRBJ1-4 - TRBV6-1 - CASSPTGPNEKLFF TGTGCCAGCAGTCCCACAGGGCCCAACGAAAAACTGTTTTTT
TRBJ2-1 TRBD1 TRBV7-2 once CASRIGAGGTEQFF TGTGCCAGCCGGATTGGGGCAGGGGGCACTGAGCAGTTCTTC
TRBJ2-4 - TRBV21-1 - CASSKVGQGGLKNIQYF TGTGCCAGCAGCAAAGTAGGGCAGGGGGGGCTAAAAAACATTCAGTACTTC
TRBJ1-1 - TRBV6-6 - CASSLTGLMNTEAFF TGTGCCAGCAGTTTAACAGGTCTCATGAACACTGAAGCTTTCTTT
TRBJ2-1 TRBD2 TRBV4-2 - CASSRGEASGSTEQFF TGTGCCAGCAGCCGAGGAGAGGCTAGCGGGAGCACTGAGCAGTTCTTC
TRBJ1-2 - TRBV5-3 - CARSDPSGGSDGYTF TGTGCCAGAAGCGACCCTTCCGGGGGTTCTGATGGCTACACCTTC
TRBJ1-5 - TRBV14 once CASSQGGGRNQPQHF TGTGCCAGCAGCCAAGGCGGGGGCAGAAACCAGCCTCAGCATTTT
TRBJ2-5 TRBD2 TRBV9 - CASSVDAAGLAGEGRGTQYF TGTGCCAGCAGCGTAGACGCCGCTGGACTAGCGGGAGAGGGAAGGGGGACCCAGTACTTC
TRBJ2-3 TRBD2 TRBV6-6 - CASRGLVPDTQYF TGTGCCAGCAGGGGACTAGTCCCAGATACGCAGTATTTT
TRBJ2-5 - TRBV9 - CASSESGSGYQETQYF TGTGCCAGCAGCGAGTCGGGGAGCGGGTACCAAGAGACCCAGTACTTC
TRBJ2-7 - TRBV18 - CASSQSGSHEQYF TGTGCCAGCTCTCAAAGCGGGTCCCACGAGCAGTACTTC
TRBJ2-4 - TRBV21-1 - CSIVEKNIQYF TGTTCCATAGTGGAGAAAAACATTCAGTACTTC
TRBJ2-7 TRBD2 TRBV19 once CASSLGTSGYEQYF TGTGCCAGTAGTCTGGGGACTAGCGGCTACGAGCAGTACTTC
TRBJ2-1 - TRBV18 few CASSPPKGFGYNEQFF TGTGCCAGCTCACCACCGAAGGGTTTTGGCTACAATGAGCAGTTCTTC
TRBJ2-7 TRBD1 TRBV5-1 - CASRWDRGRYEQYF TGCGCCAGCAGATGGGACAGGGGCCGATACGAGCAGTACTTC
TRBJ2-7 - TRBV4-2 - CASSQDWGGQDEQYF TGTGCCAGCAGCCAAGATTGGGGGGGGCAAGACGAGCAGTACTTC
TRBJ1-2 - TRBV6-5 - CASSLEAGYGYTF TGTGCCAGCAGCCTCGAGGCGGGTTATGGCTACACCTTC
TRBJ2-5 TRBD1 TRBV13 few CASSLGTGGKTQYF TGTGCCAGCAGCTTAGGGACAGGGGGCAAGACCCAGTACTTC
TRBJ2-7 - TRBV7-9 - CASSLVGGGSYEQYF TGTGCCAGCAGCTTAGTTGGGGGTGGATCCTACGAGCAGTACTTC
TRBJ2-1 - TRBV5-1 - CASSRTNSYNEQFF TGCGCCAGCAGCCGGACTAATTCCTACAATGAGCAGTTCTTC
TRBJ2-5 TRBD1 TRBV5-1 - CASSAGQGVLETQYF TGCGCCAGCAGCGCGGGACAGGGGGTATTAGAGACCCAGTACTTC
TRBJ2-7 - TRBV10-3 - CAISDTDSIRYEQYF TGTGCCATCAGTGATACCGACAGTATTCGCTACGAGCAGTACTTC
TRBJ1-5 TRBD1 TRBV2 - CASSFNRGLLNQPQHF TGTGCCAGCAGTTTTAACAGGGGTCTCCTCAATCAGCCCCAGCATTTT
TRBJ1-2 - TRBV9 - CASSVVPDGTVGYGYTF TGTGCCAGCAGCGTAGTTCCGGACGGTACAGTAGGATATGGCTACACCTTC
TRBJ1-1 - TRBV5-5 - CASSPSNGINTEAFF TGTGCCAGCAGCCCTTCCAACGGAATAAACACTGAAGCTTTCTTT
TRBJ1-6 - TRBV19 - CASSMWNSPLHF TGTGCCAGTAGTATGTGGAATTCACCCCTCCACTTT
TRBJ2-2 TRBD2 TRBV5-6 - CASSGLVITGELFF TGTGCCAGCAGCGGACTAGTGATCACCGGGGAGCTGTTTTTT
TRBJ2-4 - TRBV5-1 - CASSSRGDDIQYF TGCGCCAGCAGCTCGAGGGGAGACGACATTCAGTACTTC
TRBJ1-2 TRBD1 TRBV5-4 few CASSPPDRSYGYTF TGTGCCAGCAGCCCGCCGGACAGGTCCTATGGCTACACCTTC
TRBJ2-1 - TRBV5-1 - CASSSSGLLFF TGCGCCAGCAGCTCCTCGGGACTCCTTTTCTTC
TRBJ2-1 TRBD1 TRBV23-1 - CASSHRRDRTQNEQFF TGCGCCAGCAGTCACCGCCGGGACAGGACTCAGAATGAGCAGTTCTTC